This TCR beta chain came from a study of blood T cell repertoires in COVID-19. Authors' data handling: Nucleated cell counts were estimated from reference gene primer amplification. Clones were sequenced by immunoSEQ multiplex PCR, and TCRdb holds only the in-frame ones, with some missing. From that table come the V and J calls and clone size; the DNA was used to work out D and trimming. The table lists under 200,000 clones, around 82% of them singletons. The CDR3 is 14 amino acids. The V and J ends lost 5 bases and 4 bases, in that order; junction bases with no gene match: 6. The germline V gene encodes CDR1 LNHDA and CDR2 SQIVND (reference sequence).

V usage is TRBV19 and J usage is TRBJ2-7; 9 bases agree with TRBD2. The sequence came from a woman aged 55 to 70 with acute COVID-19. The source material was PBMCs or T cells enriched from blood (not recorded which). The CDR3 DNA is TGTGCCAGTAGTCAGTCTAGCGGGAAGTACGAGCAGTACTTC. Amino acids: CASSQSSGKYEQYF.